This T cell receptor (beta chain) appears in the sequencing data of a study of CD8 T cells in Susac syndrome. After extraction with the RNeasy kit, roughly 0.45 to 1 ug of the RNA was reverse transcribed using random hexamers. Across 54 Vbeta and 13 Jbeta, TCR beta CDR3 was amplified with immunoSEQ multiplex PCR. TCRdb processed the immunoSEQ multiplex PCR reads anew with MiXCR; each CDR3 protein has one entry. The table includes 160,000 or so distinct CDR3 sequences, around 94% detected once. TCR beta from blood CD8+ and CD4+ T cells was sequenced. Germline values: CDR1 MNHEY, CDR2 SVGAGI. The CDR3 has 15 residues. V lost 6 bases, J lost 6 bases, and 11 bases stayed unmatched.

The chain carries TRBV6-5 and TRBJ2-7; 10 nucleotides line up with TRBD1. The sequence came from a human donor with Susac syndrome. The sequenced sample consisted of CD4+ T cells from PBMCs. The CDR3 region has the DNA TGTGCCAGCAGCCTAGGGGGACAGGGGCGGACCGAGCAGTACTTC. It specifies CASSLGGQGRTEQYF.